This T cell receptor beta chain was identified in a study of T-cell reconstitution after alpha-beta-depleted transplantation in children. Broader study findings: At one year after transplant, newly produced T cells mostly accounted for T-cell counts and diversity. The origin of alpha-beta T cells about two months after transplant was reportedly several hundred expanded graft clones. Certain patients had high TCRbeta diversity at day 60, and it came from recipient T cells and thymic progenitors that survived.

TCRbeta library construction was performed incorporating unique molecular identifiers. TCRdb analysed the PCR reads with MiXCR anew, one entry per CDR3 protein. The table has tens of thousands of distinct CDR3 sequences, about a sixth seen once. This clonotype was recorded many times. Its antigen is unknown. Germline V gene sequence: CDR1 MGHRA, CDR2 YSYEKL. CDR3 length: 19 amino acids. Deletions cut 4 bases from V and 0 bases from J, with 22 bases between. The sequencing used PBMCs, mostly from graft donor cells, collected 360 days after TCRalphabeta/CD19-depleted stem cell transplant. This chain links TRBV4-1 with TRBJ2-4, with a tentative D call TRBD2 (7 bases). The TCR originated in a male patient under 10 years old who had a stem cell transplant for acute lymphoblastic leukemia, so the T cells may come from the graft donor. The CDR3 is CASSPGGALAQLAKNIQYF. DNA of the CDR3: TGCGCCAGCAGCCCTGGGGGGGCTCTAGCGCAACTAGCCAAAAACATTCAGTACTTC.